This T cell receptor (beta chain) is from a study of CD8 T cells in Susac syndrome. Study-level information: Active disease was present in 5 or 6 of the sequenced Susac syndrome patients, and remission in under 10.

In regard to this clonotype: What it recognizes is unknown.

Reverse transcription of about 0.5 to 1 ug RNA was carried out with random hexamers. Amplification of TCR beta CDR3 by immunoSEQ multiplex PCR spanned 54 Vbeta and 13 Jbeta. From the immunoSEQ multiplex PCR reads, TCRdb called clonotypes with MiXCR, one entry per CDR3 protein. The sample records some 160,000 distinct CDR3 sequences, under 95% being singletons. The junction had 14 bases not matched to a gene; V was cut back by 3 bases and J by 10 bases. The CDR3 sequence is 14 residues long. Germline values: CDR1 DFQATT, CDR2 SNEGSKA (reference sequence). Study observations and caveats: Where Susac syndrome CD4+ T cell repertoires were concerned, no clonal expansion was evident.

The study sequenced TCR beta in blood CD8+ and CD4+ T cells. The receptor was derived from a human donor with Susac syndrome. The chain employs TRBV20-1 and TRBJ1-2, with 7 nucleotides matching TRBD1. The specimen was CD4+ T cells from PBMCs. CDR3 sequence (DNA): TGCAGTGCTAGGACAGGGCGAGGAGGGGGGGACTACACCTTC. Translated, it gives CSARTGRGGGDYTF.